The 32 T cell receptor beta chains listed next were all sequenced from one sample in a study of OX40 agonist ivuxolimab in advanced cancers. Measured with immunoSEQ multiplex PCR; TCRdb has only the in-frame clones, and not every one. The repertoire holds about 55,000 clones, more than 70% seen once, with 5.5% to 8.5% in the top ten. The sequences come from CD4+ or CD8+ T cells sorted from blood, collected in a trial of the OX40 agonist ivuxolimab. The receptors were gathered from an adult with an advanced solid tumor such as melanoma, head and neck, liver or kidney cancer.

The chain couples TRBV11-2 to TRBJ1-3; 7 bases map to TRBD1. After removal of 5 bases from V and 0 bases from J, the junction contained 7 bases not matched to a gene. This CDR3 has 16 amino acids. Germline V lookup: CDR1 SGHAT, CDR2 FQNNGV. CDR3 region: CASSPGQAASGNTIYF. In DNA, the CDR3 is TGTGCCAGCAGCCCCGGACAGGCTGCCTCTGGAAACACCATATATTTT.

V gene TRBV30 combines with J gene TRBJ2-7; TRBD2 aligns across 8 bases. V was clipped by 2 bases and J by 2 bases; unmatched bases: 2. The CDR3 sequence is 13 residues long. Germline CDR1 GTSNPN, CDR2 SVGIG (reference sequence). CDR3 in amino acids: CAWSRGLAYEQYF. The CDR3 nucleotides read TGTGCCTGGAGTAGGGGACTAGCCTACGAGCAGTACTTC.

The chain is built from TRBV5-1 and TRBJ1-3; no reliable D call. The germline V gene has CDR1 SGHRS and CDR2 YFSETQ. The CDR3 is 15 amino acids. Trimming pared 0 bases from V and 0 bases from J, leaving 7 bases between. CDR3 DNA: TGCGCCAGCAGCTTGGACGGATTCTCTGGAAACACCATATATTTT. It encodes CASSLDGFSGNTIYF.

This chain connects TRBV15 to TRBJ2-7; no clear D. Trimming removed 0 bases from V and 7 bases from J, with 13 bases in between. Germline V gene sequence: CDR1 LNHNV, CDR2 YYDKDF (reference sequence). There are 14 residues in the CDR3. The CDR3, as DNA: TGTGCCACCAGCAGAGATAAAGGATGGGGAGAGCAGTACTTC. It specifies CATSRDKGWGEQYF.

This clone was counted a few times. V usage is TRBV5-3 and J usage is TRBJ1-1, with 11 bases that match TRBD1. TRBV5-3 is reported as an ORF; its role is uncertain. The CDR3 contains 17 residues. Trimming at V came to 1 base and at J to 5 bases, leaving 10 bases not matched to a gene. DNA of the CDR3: TGTGCCAGAAGCTTGTTTAGGAGGACAGGGGGCGCGACTGAAGCTTTCTTT. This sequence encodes CARSLFRRTGGATEAFF.

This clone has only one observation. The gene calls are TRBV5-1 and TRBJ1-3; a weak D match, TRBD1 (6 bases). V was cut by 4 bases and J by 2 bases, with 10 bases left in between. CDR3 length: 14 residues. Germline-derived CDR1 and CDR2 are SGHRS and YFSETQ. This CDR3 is CASSPEGAGNTIYF. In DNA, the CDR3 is TGCGCCAGCAGCCCCGAGGGGGCTGGAAACACCATATATTTT.

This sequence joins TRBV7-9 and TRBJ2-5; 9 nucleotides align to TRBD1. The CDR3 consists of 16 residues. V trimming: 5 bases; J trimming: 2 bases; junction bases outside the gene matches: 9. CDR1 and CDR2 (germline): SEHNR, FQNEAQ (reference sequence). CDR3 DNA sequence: TGTGCCAGCAGCGCGGGCCCCGGGACAGGGCAAGAGACCCAGTACTTC. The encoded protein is CASSAGPGTGQETQYF.

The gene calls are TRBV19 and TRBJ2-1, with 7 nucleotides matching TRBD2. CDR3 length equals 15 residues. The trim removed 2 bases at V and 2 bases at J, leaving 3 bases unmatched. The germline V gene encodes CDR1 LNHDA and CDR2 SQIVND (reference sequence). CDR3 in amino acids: CASSISGRPYNEQFF. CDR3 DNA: TGTGCCAGTAGTATATCCGGGAGGCCCTACAATGAGCAGTTCTTC.

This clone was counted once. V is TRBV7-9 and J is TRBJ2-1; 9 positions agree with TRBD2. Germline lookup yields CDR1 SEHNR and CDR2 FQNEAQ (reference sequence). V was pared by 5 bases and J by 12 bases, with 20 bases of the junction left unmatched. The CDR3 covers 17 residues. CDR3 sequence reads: CASSPLPPGLARNWQFF. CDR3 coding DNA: TGTGCCAGCAGCCCACTACCCCCGGGACTAGCCCGAAATTGGCAGTTCTTC.

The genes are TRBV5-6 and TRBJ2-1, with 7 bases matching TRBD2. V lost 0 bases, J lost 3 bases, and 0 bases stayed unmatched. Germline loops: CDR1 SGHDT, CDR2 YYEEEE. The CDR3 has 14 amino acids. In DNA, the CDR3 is TGTGCCAGCAGCTTGGGCGGGGGCTACAATGAGCAGTTCTTC. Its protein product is CASSLGGGYNEQFF.

CDR3: CASSRGTTQETQYF. As DNA, the CDR3 is TGCGCCAGCAGCCGGGGGACTACCCAAGAGACCCAGTACTTC. The V and J genes are TRBV5-1 and TRBJ2-5, with 7 bases lining up with TRBD2. J lost 1 base, V lost 4 bases, and 4 bases had no gene match. Germline V CDR1 and CDR2: SGHRS, YFSETQ. The CDR3 is 14 amino acids.

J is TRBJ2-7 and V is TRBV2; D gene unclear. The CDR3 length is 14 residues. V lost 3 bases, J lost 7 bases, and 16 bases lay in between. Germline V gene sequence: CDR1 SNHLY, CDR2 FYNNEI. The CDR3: CASSDLDGVGEQYF. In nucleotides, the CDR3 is TGTGCCAGCAGTGATCTGGACGGCGTTGGGGAGCAGTACTTC. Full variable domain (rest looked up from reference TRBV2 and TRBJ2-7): EPEVTQTPSHQVTQMGQEVILRCVPISNHLYFYWYRQILGQKVEFLVSFYNNEISEKSEIFDDQFSVERPDGSNFTLKIRSTKLEDSAMYFCASSDLDGVGEQYFGPGTRLTVT.

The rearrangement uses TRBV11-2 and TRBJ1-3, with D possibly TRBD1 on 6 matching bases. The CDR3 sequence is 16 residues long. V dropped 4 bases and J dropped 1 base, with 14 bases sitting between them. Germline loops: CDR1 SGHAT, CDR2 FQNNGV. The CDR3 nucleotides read TGTGCCAGCAGCTCGCACTGGACAGCATCTGGAAACACCATATATTTT. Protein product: CASSSHWTASGNTIYF.

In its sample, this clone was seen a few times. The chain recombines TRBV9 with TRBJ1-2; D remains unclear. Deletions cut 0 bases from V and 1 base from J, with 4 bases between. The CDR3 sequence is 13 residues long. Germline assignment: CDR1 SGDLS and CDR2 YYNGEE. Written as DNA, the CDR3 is TGTGCCAGCAGCGTAGCCGGTAACTATGGCTACACCTTC. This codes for CASSVAGNYGYTF. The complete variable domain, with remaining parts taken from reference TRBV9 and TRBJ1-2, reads DSGVTQTPKHLITATGQRVTLRCSPRSGDLSVYWYQQSLDQGLQFLIQYYNGEERAKGNILERFSAQQFPDLHSELNLSSLELGDSALYFCASSVAGNYGYTFGSGTRLTVV.

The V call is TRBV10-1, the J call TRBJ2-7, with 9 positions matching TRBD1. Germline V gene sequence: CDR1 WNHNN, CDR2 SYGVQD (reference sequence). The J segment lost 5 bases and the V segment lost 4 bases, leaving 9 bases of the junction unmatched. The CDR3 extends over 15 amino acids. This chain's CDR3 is CASSGWTGAINEQYF. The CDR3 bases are TGCGCCAGCAGTGGTTGGACAGGGGCAATCAACGAGCAGTACTTC.

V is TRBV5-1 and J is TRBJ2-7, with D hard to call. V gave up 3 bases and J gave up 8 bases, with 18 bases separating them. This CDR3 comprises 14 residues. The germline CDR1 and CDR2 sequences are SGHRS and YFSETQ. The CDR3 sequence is CASSSSDSLAKQYF. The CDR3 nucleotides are TGCGCCAGCAGCTCCTCAGATTCCCTGGCCAAGCAGTACTTC.

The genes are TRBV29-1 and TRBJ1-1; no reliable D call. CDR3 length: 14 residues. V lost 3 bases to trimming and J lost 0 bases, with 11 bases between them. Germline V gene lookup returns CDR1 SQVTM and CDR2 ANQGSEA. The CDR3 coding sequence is TGCAGCGTTGACGTACGGGGAATGAACACTGAAGCTTTCTTT. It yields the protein CSVDVRGMNTEAFF.

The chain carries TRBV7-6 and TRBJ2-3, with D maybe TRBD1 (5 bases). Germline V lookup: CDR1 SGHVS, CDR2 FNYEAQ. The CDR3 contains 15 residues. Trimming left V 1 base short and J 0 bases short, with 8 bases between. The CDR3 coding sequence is TGTGCCAGCAGCTTAGTTCCAGGGAGCACAGATACGCAGTATTTT. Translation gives CASSLVPGSTDTQYF.

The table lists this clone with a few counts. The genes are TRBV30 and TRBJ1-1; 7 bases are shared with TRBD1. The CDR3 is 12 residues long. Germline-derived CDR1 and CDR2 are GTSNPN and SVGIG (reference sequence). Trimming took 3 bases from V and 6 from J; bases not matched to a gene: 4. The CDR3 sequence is CAWSQTGSEAFF. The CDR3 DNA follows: TGTGCCTGGAGCCAGACAGGGTCTGAAGCTTTCTTT.

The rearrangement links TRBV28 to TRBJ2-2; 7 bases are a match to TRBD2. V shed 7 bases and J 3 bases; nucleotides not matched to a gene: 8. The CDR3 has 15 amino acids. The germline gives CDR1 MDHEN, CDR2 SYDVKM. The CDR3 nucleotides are TGTGCCAGCAAAACCGGGGGGAGGTACACCGGGGAGCTGTTTTTT. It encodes CASKTGGRYTGELFF.

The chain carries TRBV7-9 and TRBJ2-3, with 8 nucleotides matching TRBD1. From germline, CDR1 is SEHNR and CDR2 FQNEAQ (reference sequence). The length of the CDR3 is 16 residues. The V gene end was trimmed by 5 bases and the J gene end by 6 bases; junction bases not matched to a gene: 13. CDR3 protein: CASSARGQGAMDTQYF. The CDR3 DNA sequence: TGTGCCAGCAGCGCCCGGGGGCAGGGGGCGATGGATACGCAGTATTTT.

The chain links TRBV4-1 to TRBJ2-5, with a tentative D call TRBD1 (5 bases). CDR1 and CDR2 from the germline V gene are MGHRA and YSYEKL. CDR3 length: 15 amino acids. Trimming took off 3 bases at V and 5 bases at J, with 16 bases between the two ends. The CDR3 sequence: CASSQSGAGHETQYF. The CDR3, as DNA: TGCGCCAGCAGCCAGTCGGGCGCAGGGCACGAGACCCAGTACTTC.

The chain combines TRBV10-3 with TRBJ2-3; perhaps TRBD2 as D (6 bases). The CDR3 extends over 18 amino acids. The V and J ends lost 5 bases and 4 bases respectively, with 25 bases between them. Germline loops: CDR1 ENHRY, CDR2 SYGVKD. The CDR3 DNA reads TGTGCCATCAGTCCCACCTCCCAGGGAGGCCTCGGTGCAGATACGCAGTATTTT. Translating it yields CAISPTSQGGLGADTQYF.

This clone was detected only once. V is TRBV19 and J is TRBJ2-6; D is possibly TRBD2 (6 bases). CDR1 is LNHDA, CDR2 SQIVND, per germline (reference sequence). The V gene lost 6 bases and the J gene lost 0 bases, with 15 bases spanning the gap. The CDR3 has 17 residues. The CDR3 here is CASRGLAEPSGANVLTF. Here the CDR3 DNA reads TGTGCCAGTAGGGGGTTAGCGGAGCCCTCTGGGGCCAACGTCCTGACTTTC. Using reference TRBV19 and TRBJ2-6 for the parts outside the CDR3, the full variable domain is DGGITQSPKYLFRKEGQNVTLSCEQNLNHDAMYWYRQDPGQGLRLIYYSQIVNDFQKGDIAEGYSVSREKKESFPLTVTSAQKNPTAFYLCASRGLAEPSGANVLTFGAGSRLTVL.

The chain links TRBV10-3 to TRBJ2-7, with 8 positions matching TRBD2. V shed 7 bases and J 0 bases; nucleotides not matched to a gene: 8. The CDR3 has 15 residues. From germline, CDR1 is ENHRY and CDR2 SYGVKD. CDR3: CAIISGGDSSYEQYF. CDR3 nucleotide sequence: TGTGCCATCATTTCCGGGGGGGACTCCTCCTACGAGCAGTACTTC.

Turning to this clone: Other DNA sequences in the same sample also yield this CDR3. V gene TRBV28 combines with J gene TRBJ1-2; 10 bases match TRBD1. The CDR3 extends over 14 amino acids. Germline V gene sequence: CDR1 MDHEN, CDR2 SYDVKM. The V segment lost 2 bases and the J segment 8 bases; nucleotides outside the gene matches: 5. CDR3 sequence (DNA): TGTGCCAGCAGTTTAGGGACAGGGGAAGGCGGCTACACCTTC. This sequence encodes CASSLGTGEGGYTF.

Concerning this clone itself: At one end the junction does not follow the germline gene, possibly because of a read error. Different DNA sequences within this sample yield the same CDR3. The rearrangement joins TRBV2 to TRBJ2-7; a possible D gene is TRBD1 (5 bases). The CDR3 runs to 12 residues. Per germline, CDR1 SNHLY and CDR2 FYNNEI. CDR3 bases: TGTGCCAGCAAACAGGACGCCTACGAGCAGTACTTT. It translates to CASKQDAYEQYF.

The CDR3 here is CAISAGLADEQFF. The CDR3 nucleotides are TGTGCCATCAGTGCGGGACTAGCGGATGAGCAGTTCTTC. The V and J genes are TRBV10-3 and TRBJ2-1; 11 nucleotides match TRBD2. Per germline, CDR1 ENHRY and CDR2 SYGVKD. This CDR3 spans 13 amino acids. V trimming: 4 bases; J trimming: 8 bases; junction bases outside the gene matches: 1.

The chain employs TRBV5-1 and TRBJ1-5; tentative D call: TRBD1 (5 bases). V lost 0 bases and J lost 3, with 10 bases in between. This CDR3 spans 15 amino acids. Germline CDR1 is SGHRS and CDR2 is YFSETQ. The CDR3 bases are TGCGCCAGCAGCTTGGCTCCAGGGAACAATCAGCCCCAGCATTTT. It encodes CASSLAPGNNQPQHF.

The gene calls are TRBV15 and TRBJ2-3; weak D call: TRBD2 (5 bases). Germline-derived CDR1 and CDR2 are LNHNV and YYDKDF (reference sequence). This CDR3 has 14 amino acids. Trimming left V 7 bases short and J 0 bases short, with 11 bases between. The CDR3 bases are TGTGCCACCATCGGGGATTTTAGCACAGATACGCAGTATTTT. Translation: CATIGDFSTDTQYF.

CDR3 region: CASRRSGTSGTGSGEQYF. Here the CDR3 DNA reads TGCGCCAGCAGACGATCCGGGACTAGCGGGACTGGGTCGGGCGAGCAGTACTTC. The chain employs TRBV5-1 and TRBJ2-7, with 13 bases matching TRBD2. The CDR3 contains 18 residues. Per the germline V gene, CDR1 is SGHRS and CDR2 is YFSETQ. J lost 6 bases, V lost 5 bases, and 17 bases had no gene match.

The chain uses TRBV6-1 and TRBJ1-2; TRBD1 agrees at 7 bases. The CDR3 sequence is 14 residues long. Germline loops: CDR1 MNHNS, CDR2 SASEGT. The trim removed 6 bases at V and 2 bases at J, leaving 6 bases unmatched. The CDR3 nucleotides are TGTGCCAGCAGAAGGCAGGGGGTGAACTATGGCTACACCTTC. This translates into CASRRQGVNYGYTF.